The sequence of this T cell receptor (beta chain) was determined in a study of blood T cell repertoires in COVID-19. Trimming removed 5 bases at V and 6 bases at J, with 10 bases between. The CDR3 runs 13 residues. Germline V gene lookup returns CDR1 SGHNT and CDR2 YENEEA. As handled by the study authors: Amplified reference gene primers provided the basis for estimating nucleated cell counts. Generated by immunoSEQ multiplex PCR, the TCRdb table keeps only in-frame clones and is missing some. V, J and clone size are those of that table, while D and trimming were read from the DNA. The sample yields just over 90,000 clones, about nine tenths seen once.

Sequencing input: peripheral blood. The J gene is TRBJ2-2, the V gene TRBV11-3; TRBD1 might be the D (5 bases). This TCR derives from a human donor with active COVID-19. The donor label of this sample is uncertain. CDR3 sequence: CASSVQDAGELFF. CDR3 nucleotides: TGTGCCAGCAGCGTACAGGACGCCGGGGAGCTGTTTTTT.